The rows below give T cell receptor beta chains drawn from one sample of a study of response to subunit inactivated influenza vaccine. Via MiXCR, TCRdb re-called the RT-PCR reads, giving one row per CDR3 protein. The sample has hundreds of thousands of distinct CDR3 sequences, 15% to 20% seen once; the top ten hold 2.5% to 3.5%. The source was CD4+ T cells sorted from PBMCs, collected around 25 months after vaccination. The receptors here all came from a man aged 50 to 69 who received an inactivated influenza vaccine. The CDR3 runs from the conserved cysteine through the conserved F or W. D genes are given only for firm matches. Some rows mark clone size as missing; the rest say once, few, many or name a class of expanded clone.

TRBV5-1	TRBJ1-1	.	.	CASTGFGADTEAFF	TGCGCCAGCACGGGTTTCGGGGCGGACACTGAAGCTTTCTTT
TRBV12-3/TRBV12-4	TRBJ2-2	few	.	CASRGPRGRTGELFF	TGTGCCAGCAGGGGACCCAGGGGCAGGACCGGGGAGCTGTTTTTT
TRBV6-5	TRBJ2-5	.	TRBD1	CASSSGTGVAETQYF	TGTGCCAGCAGTTCCGGGACAGGGGTCGCGGAGACCCAGTACTTC
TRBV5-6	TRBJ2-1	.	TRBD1	CASSFPGQGWNEQFF	TGTGCCAGCAGCTTCCCGGGACAGGGGTGGAATGAGCAGTTCTTC
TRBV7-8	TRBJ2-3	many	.	CASSLDPMIDTQYF	TGTGCCAGCAGCTTAGATCCCATGATAGATACGCAGTATTTT
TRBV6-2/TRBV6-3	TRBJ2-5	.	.	CASSYAEGRGETQYF	TGTGCCAGCAGTTACGCTGAGGGCCGGGGAGAGACCCAGTACTTC
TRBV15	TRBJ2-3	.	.	CATSRQGIADTQYF	TGTGCCACCAGCAGGCAGGGTATTGCAGATACGCAGTATTTT
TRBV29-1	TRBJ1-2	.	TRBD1	CSVRQGADPGYTF	TGCAGCGTACGACAGGGGGCCGACCCTGGCTACACCTTC
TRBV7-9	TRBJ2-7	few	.	CASSLVGGGTGGREQYF	TGTGCCAGCAGCTTAGTTGGCGGAGGGACCGGGGGTCGCGAGCAGTACTTC
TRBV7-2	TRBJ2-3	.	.	CASGAGRADTQYF	TGTGCCAGCGGGGCAGGGCGGGCAGATACGCAGTATTTT